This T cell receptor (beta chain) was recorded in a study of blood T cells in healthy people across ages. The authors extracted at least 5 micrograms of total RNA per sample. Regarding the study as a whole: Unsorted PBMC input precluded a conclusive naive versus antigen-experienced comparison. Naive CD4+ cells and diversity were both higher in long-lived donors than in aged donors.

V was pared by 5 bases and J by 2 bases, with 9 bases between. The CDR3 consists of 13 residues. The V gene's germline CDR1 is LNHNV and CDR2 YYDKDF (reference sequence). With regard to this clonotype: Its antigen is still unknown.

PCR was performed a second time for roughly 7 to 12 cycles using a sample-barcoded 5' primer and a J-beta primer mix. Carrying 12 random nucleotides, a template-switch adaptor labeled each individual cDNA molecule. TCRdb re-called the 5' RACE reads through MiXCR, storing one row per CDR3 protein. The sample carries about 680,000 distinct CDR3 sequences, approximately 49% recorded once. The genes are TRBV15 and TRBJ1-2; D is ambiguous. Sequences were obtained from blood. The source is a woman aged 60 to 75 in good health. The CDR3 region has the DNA TGTGCCACCAGCGGCGGGAACAACTATGGCTACACCTTC. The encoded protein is CATSGGNNYGYTF.